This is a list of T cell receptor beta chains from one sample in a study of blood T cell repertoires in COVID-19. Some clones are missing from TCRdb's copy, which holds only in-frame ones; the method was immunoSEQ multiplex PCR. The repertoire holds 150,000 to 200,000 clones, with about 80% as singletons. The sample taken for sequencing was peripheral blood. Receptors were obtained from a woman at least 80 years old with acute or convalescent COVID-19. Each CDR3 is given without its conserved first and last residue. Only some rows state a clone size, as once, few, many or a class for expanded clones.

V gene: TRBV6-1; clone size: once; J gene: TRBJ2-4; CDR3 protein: ASSEESQFLAKNIQY
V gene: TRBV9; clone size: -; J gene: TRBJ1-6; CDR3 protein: ASSVEGLGSPLH
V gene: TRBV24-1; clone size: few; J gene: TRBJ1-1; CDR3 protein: ATSGAGKTTEAF
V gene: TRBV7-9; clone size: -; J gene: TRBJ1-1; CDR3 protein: ASSLGGGEAF
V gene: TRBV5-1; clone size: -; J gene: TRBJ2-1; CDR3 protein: ASSGSGGAANEQF
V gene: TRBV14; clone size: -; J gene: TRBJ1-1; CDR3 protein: ASSLRDRNMNTEAF
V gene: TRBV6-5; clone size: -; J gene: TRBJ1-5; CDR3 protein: ASSRQRHQPQH
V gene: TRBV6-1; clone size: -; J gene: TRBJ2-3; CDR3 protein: ASSEWGQREYPRRGTDTQY
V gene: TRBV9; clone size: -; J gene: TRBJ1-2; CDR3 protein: ASSVEVTNYGYT
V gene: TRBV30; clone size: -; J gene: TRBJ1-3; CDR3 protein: AWGQEGNTIY
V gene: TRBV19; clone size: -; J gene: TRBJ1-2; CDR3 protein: ASSIGQADNYGYT
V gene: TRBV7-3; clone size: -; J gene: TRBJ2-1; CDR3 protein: ASSLIHASGANEQF
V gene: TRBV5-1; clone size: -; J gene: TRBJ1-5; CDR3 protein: ASSPAPTGGRYQPQH
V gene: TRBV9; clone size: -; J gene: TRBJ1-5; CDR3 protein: ASSVDGGSGNQPQH
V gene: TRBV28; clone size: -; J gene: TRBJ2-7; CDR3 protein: ASGHQAGTLFSYEQY
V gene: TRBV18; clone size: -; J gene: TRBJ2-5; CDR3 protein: ASSIPGLPEETQY
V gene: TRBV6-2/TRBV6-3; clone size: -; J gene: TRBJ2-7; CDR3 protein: ASSYSPLTGGAGHEQY
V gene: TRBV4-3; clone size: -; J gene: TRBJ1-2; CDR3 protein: ASSQDLGQSSYGYT
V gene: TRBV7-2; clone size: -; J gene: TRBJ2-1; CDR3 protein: ASSYTLAGGYNEQF
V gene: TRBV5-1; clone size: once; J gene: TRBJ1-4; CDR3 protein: ASSRSAREKLF
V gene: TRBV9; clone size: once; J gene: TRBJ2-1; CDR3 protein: ASSGRAGMHNEQF
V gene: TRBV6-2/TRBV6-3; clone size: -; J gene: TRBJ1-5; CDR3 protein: ASSTETGVRNQPQH
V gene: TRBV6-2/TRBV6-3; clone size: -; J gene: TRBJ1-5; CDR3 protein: ASSYSMRRTTVSDHGH
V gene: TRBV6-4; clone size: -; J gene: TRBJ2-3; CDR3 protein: ASSDSRVGDTQY
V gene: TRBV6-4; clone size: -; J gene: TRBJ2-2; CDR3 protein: ASSRGVNTGELF
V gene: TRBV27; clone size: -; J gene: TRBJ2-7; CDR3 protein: ASKDRGAPYEQY
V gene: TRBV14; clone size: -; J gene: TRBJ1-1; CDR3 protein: ASSQARQQNTEAF
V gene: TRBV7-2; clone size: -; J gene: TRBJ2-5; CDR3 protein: ASSFTSGQETQY
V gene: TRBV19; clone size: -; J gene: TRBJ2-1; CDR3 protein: ASSRTGDNEQF
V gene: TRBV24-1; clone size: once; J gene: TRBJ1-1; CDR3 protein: ATRTGGSQNTEAF
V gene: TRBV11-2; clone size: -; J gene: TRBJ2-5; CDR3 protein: ASTKAGQGQETQY